This T cell receptor (beta chain) was captured by sequencing in a study of T cells in women clearing cervical HPV infection. Here immunoSEQ multiplex PCR was the method, and the copy in TCRdb shows in-frame clones only, minus some. This sample's clone table lists 31,000 or so clones. This TCR was recovered from a woman aged 18-70 years with a cervical HPV16 infection that either progressed to CIN3+ or cleared (not recorded which). Input material: blood buffy coat.

The DNA read from the CDR3 is TGTGCCAGCAGTGAAGGAGCGGGAGGTGCCACAGATACG. Amino acid sequence: CASSEGAGGATDT. The whole CDR3 protein is CASSEGAGGATDTQYF. The V and J genes are TRBV2 and TRBJ2-3, with 9 bases lining up with TRBD2. The read terminates 3 residues before the CDR3 end, so the remaining end is supplied by the germline J gene. Unmatched junction bases numbered 4, after V lost 1 base and J lost 2 bases. Germline lookup yields CDR1 SNHLY and CDR2 FYNNEI. CDR3 size: 16 residues.